This TCR beta chain was found in a study of blood T cell repertoires in COVID-19. Overall study: The analysed material was cDNA or gDNA that came from T cells, B-cell-depleted T cells, or PBMCs.

Study members were between roughly 18 and 100 years old and lived in roughly 24 US regions. Participants' reported clinical history set cohort assignment. This CDR3 contains 16 residues. Per the germline V gene, CDR1 is LGHDT and CDR2 is YNNKEL (reference sequence). V gave up 0 bases and J gave up 10 bases, with 19 bases separating them. Source study methods: Counts of nucleated cells, estimated from reference gene primer amplification, were obtained. This table comes from immunoSEQ multiplex PCR, and its TCRdb copy is limited to in-frame clones, with some not included. Clone size and the V and J calls come from that table; the DNA yielded D and trimming. The repertoire holds a few hundred thousand clones, with roughly 87% as singletons.

The chain carries TRBV3-1 (or the pseudogene TRBV3-2) and TRBJ2-1; weak D call: TRBD2 (6 bases). Sequences were obtained from PBMCs or T cells enriched from blood (not recorded which). The receptor comes from a young man with acute COVID-19. DNA for the CDR3: TGTGCCAGCAGCCAAGATCGGGGGTCGTTCTTACGGGAGCAGTTCTTC. It specifies CASSQDRGSFLREQFF.